The next 25 T cell receptor beta chains were all read from a single sample in a study of cytomegalovirus exposure and HLA in healthy donors (dated by TCRdb to the late 2010s). Library construction relied on the immunoSEQ multiplex PCR assay. A mixture of 60 forward primers for TCR Vbeta segments and 13 reverse primers for TCR Jbeta segments was used in the multiplex PCR. Entries here come from immuneACCESS through TCRdb and include only in-frame sequences with V and J called. Some clones fail to appear in such tables; in the studies checked, an unresolved V gene covers under half of the shortfall, and the cause of the remainder is unknown. The sample records some 150,000 clones, approximately 82% of which are singletons. The biggest ten clones account for 3.2% of the sample. The sample was PBMCs. The receptors derive from a man between 18 and 29 years old in good health and CMV-seropositive.

The CDR3 reads CASKQGLGYGYTF. DNA for the CDR3: TGTGCCAGCAAACAGGGGCTTGGATATGGCTACACCTTC. V gene TRBV21-1 combines with J gene TRBJ1-2; the DNA was not used to check the table's D call, TRBD1. TRBV21-1 is deemed a pseudogene. The CDR3 contains 13 residues.

This rearrangement joins TRBV7-2 to TRBJ2-3; D call uncertain. The CDR3 is 12 amino acids. In germline, CDR1 is SGHTA, CDR2 FQGNSA. V lost 2 bases, J lost 6 bases, and 6 bases lay in between. The CDR3 reads CASSLSRDTQYF. CDR3 DNA sequence: TGTGCCAGCAGCTTAAGCAGGGATACGCAGTATTTT.

This chain uses TRBV7-3 with TRBJ2-7, with D perhaps TRBD1 (5 bases). The V end was cut by 2 bases, the J end by 5 bases, with 13 bases between. Germline V lookup: CDR1 SGHTA, CDR2 FQGTGA. This CDR3 spans 14 amino acids. The CDR3: CASSLGQGVDEQYF. The CDR3 bases are TGTGCCAGCAGCTTAGGTCAGGGTGTCGACGAGCAGTACTTC.

The chain is built from TRBV6-5 and TRBJ2-2; the match to TRBD1 covers 7 bases. CDR1 and CDR2 (germline): MNHEY, SVGAGI. The CDR3 runs to 14 residues. Trimming at V came to 2 bases and at J to 7 bases, leaving 4 bases not matched to a gene. The CDR3 sequence is CASSYGPGGGELFF. In DNA form, the CDR3 reads TGTGCCAGCAGTTACGGCCCAGGGGGCGGGGAGCTGTTTTTT.

This chain uses TRBV4-1 with TRBJ2-3; D not resolved. The CDR3 loop spans 13 amino acids. Germline CDR1 is MGHRA and CDR2 is YSYEKL. Trimming removed 1 base from V and 4 bases from J, with 6 bases in between. DNA of the CDR3: TGCGCCAGCAGCCAAGCAGAACCAGATACGCAGTATTTT. This sequence encodes CASSQAEPDTQYF.

The V and J genes are TRBV4-1 and TRBJ2-3, with D unresolved. This CDR3 region has 17 residues. Trimming removed 2 bases from V and 4 bases from J, with 19 bases in between. Germline-derived CDR1 and CDR2 are MGHRA and YSYEKL. In DNA form, the CDR3 reads TGCGCCAGCAGCCAACTTTCCGGCCTCCTAGAAGCAGATACGCAGTATTTT. Residues: CASSQLSGLLEADTQYF.

The V call is TRBV5-1, the J call TRBJ1-1; 7 bases align to TRBD1. Germline V lookup: CDR1 SGHRS, CDR2 YFSETQ. CDR3 size: 16 residues. Trimming at V came to 4 bases and at J to 1 base, leaving 10 bases not matched to a gene. The CDR3 DNA is TGCGCCAGCAGCCCCTTCAGCGGACAGGAGAACACTGAAGCTTTCTTT. Protein product: CASSPFSGQENTEAFF.

The chain combines TRBV27 with TRBJ1-2, with D maybe TRBD1 (5 bases). Trimming removed 6 bases from V and 8 bases from J, with 13 bases in between. Per the germline V gene, CDR1 is MNHEY and CDR2 is SMNVEV (reference sequence). This CDR3 is built from 12 residues. CDR3 loop: CASSPGPVGYTF. The CDR3, as DNA: TGTGCCAGCAGCCCAGGGCCGGTAGGCTACACCTTC.

The chain links TRBV18 to TRBJ2-7; perhaps TRBD2 as D (5 bases). Germline V gene data show CDR1 as KGHSH and CDR2 as LQKENI. Deletions cut 3 bases from V and 7 bases from J, with 13 bases between. The CDR3 sequence is 13 residues long. CDR3 sequence (DNA): TGTGCCAGCTCACCGGGTCGGGGTCCGGAGCAGTACTTC. Translation gives CASSPGRGPEQYF.

This clone was seen a handful of times. This chain connects TRBV7-8 to TRBJ2-1, with 9 nucleotides matching TRBD2. This CDR3 comprises 16 residues. The V segment lost 4 bases and the J segment 0 bases; nucleotides outside the gene matches: 4. CDR1 and CDR2 from the germline V gene are SGHVS and FQNEAQ. The CDR3 DNA reads as TGTGCCAGCAGCTCCAGGACTAGCGACTCCTACAATGAGCAGTTCTTC. Translating gives CASSSRTSDSYNEQFF.

The J gene is TRBJ2-5, the V gene TRBV7-9, with 11 bases that match TRBD1. This CDR3 spans 16 amino acids. J lost 2 bases, V lost 6 bases, and 8 bases had no gene match. The germline CDR1 and CDR2 sequences are SEHNR and FQNEAQ (reference sequence). This CDR3 reads CASRRGGTGGQETQYF. The CDR3 coding sequence is TGTGCCAGCAGACGAGGTGGGACAGGGGGGCAAGAGACCCAGTACTTC.

The chain carries TRBV27 and TRBJ2-7; possibly TRBD2 for D (5 bases). Trimming shortened V by 2 bases and J by 2 bases, and 16 bases separated the two germline ends. CDR1 and CDR2 from the germline V gene are MNHEY and SMNVEV (reference sequence). CDR3 length equals 16 residues. The CDR3 coding sequence is TGTGCCAGCAGTTTAAGCGGTGGAAGTAGCCCCTACGAGCAGTACTTC. Amino acid sequence: CASSLSGGSSPYEQYF.

The chain employs TRBV30 and TRBJ1-4; D is uncertain. The V gene lost 3 bases and the J gene lost 8 bases, with 13 bases spanning the gap. Per the germline V gene, CDR1 is GTSNPN and CDR2 is SVGIG (reference sequence). The CDR3 sequence is 13 residues long. CDR3 sequence (DNA): TGTGCCTGGAGCCGCCGAAGCGGGGAAAAACTGTTTTTT. Its translation is CAWSRRSGEKLFF.

The gene calls are TRBV6-5 and TRBJ1-2; TRBD1 agrees at 11 bases. Germline CDR1 and CDR2: MNHEY and SVGAGI. The trim removed 0 bases at V and 7 bases at J, leaving 1 base unmatched. The CDR3 runs 14 residues. The CDR3, as DNA: TGTGCCAGCAGTTACTCCGGACAGGGGGCTGGCTACACCTTC. Protein: CASSYSGQGAGYTF.

This clone appeared a single time. The chain's CDR3 is CASSAPNGELFF. The CDR3 DNA sequence: TGTGCCAGCAGCGCTCCTAACGGGGAGCTGTTTTTT. The gene calls are TRBV7-9 and TRBJ2-2, with D unresolved. The CDR3 consists of 12 residues. Trimming left V 5 bases short and J 7 bases short, with 8 bases between. Germline lookup yields CDR1 SEHNR and CDR2 FQNEAQ (reference sequence).

The gene calls are TRBV28 and TRBJ1-2, with 8 bases lining up with TRBD1. J gave up 3 bases and V 5 bases, and 5 bases lay outside the gene matches. The CDR3 totals 14 residues. CDR1 and CDR2 from the germline V gene are MDHEN and SYDVKM. CDR3 loop: CASSPDRGDYGYTF. The CDR3 bases are TGTGCCAGCAGTCCCGACAGGGGTGACTATGGCTACACCTTC.

This chain links TRBV5-6 with TRBJ1-3; perhaps TRBD1 as D (5 bases). The CDR3 length is 16 residues. Germline-derived CDR1 and CDR2 are SGHDT and YYEEEE. V gave up 0 bases and J gave up 2 bases, with 12 bases separating them. CDR3 amino acids: CASSLGGRGTGNTIYF. CDR3 coding DNA: TGTGCCAGCAGCTTGGGGGGTCGGGGGACTGGAAACACCATATATTTT. Variable domain in full (rest from reference TRBV5-6 and TRBJ1-3): DAGVTQSPTHLIKTRGQQVTLRCSPKSGHDTVSWYQQALGQGPQFIFQYYEEEERQRGNFPDRFSGHQFPNYSSELNVNALLLGDSALYLCASSLGGRGTGNTIYFGEGSWLTVV.

The chain recombines TRBV6-1 with TRBJ1-2; TRBD1 might be the D (6 bases). The CDR3 covers 15 residues. Germline lookup yields CDR1 MNHNS and CDR2 SASEGT. The V and J ends lost 4 bases and 4 bases respectively, with 16 bases between them. The CDR3 loop is CASSGNRAGVYGYTF. CDR3 nucleotide sequence: TGTGCCAGCAGTGGAAACAGGGCTGGAGTCTATGGCTACACCTTC.

The V gene is TRBV6-6, the J gene TRBJ1-4; no definite D call. The germline gives CDR1 MNHNY, CDR2 SVGAGI (reference sequence). The V gene lost 2 bases and the J gene lost 5 bases, with 6 bases spanning the gap. The CDR3 runs 13 residues. CDR3 nucleotides: TGTGCCAGCAGTTACCGTCCCAATGAAAAACTGTTTTTT. Its translation: CASSYRPNEKLFF.

The V call is TRBV4-1, the J call TRBJ2-3; TRBD2 agrees at 7 bases. This CDR3 has 15 residues. Germline-derived CDR1 and CDR2 are MGHRA and YSYEKL. V lost 5 bases and J lost 2; bases outside the gene matches: 7. The CDR3 bases are TGCGCCAGCAGCAAGTCTAGCGGAACCACAGATACGCAGTATTTT. It is translated as CASSKSSGTTDTQYF.

This sequence joins TRBV30 and TRBJ2-5, with TRBD1 matching 10 bases. The J call is uncertain, as TRBJ2-7 better fits the DNA end. Germline V gene data show CDR1 as GTSNPN and CDR2 as SVGIG (reference sequence). CDR3 length: 14 residues. The CDR3 coding sequence is TGTGCCTGGAGGCGACAGGGGGCGAGGAACGAGCAGTACTTC. The encoded protein is CAWRRQGARNEQYF.

This sequence joins TRBV28 and TRBJ2-7; tentatively, D is TRBD1 (6 bases). This CDR3 comprises 15 residues. Looked up from germline, CDR1 is MDHEN and CDR2 is SYDVKM. V shed 4 bases and J shed 2 bases, with 15 bases lying between them. The CDR3 sequence: CASSSEGRGTYEQYF. As DNA, the CDR3 is TGTGCCAGCAGTTCGGAAGGCAGGGGAACCTACGAGCAGTACTTC.

The gene calls are TRBV5-1 and TRBJ2-1, with D possibly being TRBD2 (6 bases). Germline lookup yields CDR1 SGHRS and CDR2 YFSETQ. There are 16 residues in the CDR3. The V and J ends lost 0 bases and 0 bases respectively, with 10 bases between them. This CDR3 is CASSLAAGSSYNEQFF. Written as DNA, the CDR3 is TGCGCCAGCAGCTTGGCTGCGGGAAGCTCCTACAATGAGCAGTTCTTC.

About this clone: Distinct nucleotide sequences in the sample also encode this CDR3. The chain couples TRBV27 to TRBJ2-7, with TRBD1 identical over 8 bases. CDR3 size: 14 residues. Germline V gene lookup returns CDR1 MNHEY and CDR2 SMNVEV (reference sequence). Unmatched junction bases numbered 4, after V lost 4 bases and J lost 2 bases. CDR3 residues: CASSSEGQAYEQYF. The CDR3 DNA sequence: TGTGCCAGCAGTTCCGAGGGACAGGCCTACGAGCAGTACTTC.

The J gene is TRBJ1-1, the V gene TRBV28; D uncertain. The CDR3 is 14 residues long. The germline V gene encodes CDR1 MDHEN and CDR2 SYDVKM. V lost 3 bases and J lost 4, with 12 bases in between. CDR3 DNA: TGTGCCAGCAGTTTTGCCGCAGTCCCCACTGAAGCTTTCTTT. This encodes CASSFAAVPTEAFF.